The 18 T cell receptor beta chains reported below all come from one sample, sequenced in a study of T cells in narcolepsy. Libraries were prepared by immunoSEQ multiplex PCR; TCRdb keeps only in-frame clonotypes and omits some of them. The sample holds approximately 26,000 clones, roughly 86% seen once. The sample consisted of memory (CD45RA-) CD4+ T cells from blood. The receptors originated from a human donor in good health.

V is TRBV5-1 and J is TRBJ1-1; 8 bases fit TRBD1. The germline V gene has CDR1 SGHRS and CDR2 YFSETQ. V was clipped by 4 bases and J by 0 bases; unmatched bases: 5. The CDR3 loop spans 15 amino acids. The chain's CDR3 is CASSGRTGMNTEAFF. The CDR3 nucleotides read TGCGCCAGCAGCGGACGGACAGGGATGAACACTGAAGCTTTCTTT.

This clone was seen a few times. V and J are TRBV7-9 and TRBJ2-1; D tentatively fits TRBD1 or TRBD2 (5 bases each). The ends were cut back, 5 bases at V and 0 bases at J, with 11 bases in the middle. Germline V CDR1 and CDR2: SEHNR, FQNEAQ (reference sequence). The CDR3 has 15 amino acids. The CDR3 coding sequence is TGTGCCAGCAGCCCGGGGCGAAGCTCCTACAATGAGCAGTTCTTC. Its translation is CASSPGRSSYNEQFF.

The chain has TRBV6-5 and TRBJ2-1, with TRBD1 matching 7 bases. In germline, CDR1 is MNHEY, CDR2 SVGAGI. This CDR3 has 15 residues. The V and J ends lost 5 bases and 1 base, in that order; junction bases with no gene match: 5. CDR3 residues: CASSPGTESYNEQFF. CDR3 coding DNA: TGTGCCAGCAGTCCCGGGACAGAATCCTACAATGAGCAGTTCTTC.

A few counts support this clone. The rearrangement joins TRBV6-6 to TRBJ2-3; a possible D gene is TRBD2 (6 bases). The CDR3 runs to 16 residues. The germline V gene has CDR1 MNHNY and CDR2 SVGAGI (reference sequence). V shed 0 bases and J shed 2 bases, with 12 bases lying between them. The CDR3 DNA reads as TGTGCCAGCAGTTACTCCGGACGGGGGTTCACAGATACGCAGTATTTT. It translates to CASSYSGRGFTDTQYF.

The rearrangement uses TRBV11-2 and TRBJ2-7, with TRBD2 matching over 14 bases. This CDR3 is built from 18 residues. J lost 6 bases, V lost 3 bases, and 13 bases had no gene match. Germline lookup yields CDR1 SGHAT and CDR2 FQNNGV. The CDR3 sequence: CASSFGTSGRRVGSEQYF. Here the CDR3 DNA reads TGTGCCAGCAGCTTTGGGACTAGCGGGAGAAGGGTGGGGAGCGAGCAGTACTTC. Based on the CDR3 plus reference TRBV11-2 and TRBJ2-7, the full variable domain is EAGVAQSPRYKIIEKRQSVAFWCNPISGHATLYWYQQILGQGPKLLIQFQNNGVVDDSQLPKDRFSAERLKGVDSTLKIQPAKLEDSAVYLCASSFGTSGRRVGSEQYFGPGTRLTVT.

This CDR3 reads CASSLGRAYGYTF. The CDR3 DNA follows: TGTGCCAGCAGTTTGGGCAGGGCGTATGGCTACACCTTC. The chain employs TRBV27 and TRBJ1-2; possible D gene TRBD1, 5 bases. Between the trimmed V and J ends, which lost 3 bases and 5 bases, there was a span of 10 bases. This CDR3 region has 13 residues. The germline gives CDR1 MNHEY, CDR2 SMNVEV (reference sequence).

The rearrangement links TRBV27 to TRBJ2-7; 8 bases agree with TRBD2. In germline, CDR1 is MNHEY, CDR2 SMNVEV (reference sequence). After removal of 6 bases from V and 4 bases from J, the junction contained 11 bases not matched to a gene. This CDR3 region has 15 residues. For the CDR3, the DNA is TGTGCCAGCAGCCCCCAGGCTAGCGGGTTTTACGAGCAGTACTTC. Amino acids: CASSPQASGFYEQYF.

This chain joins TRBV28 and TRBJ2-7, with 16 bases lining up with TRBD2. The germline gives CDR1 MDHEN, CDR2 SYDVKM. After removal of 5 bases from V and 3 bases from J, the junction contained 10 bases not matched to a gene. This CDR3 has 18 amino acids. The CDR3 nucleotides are TGTGCCAGCAGTCCGGGACTAGCGGGAGGGGCATACAGCTACGAGCAGTACTTC. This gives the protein CASSPGLAGGAYSYEQYF.

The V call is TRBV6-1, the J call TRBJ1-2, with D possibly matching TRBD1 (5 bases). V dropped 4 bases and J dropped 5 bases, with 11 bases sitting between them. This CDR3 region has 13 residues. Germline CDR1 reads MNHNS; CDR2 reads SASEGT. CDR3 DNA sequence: TGTGCCAGCAGTGCCCGGGGCTTATATGGCTACACCTTC. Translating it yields CASSARGLYGYTF.

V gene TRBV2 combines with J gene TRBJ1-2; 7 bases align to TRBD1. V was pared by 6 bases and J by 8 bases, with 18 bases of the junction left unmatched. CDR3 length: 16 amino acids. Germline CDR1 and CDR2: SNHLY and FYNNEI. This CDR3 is CASSNSPNRGSSGYTF. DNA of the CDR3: TGTGCCAGCAGCAATTCACCTAACAGGGGATCGTCGGGCTACACCTTC.

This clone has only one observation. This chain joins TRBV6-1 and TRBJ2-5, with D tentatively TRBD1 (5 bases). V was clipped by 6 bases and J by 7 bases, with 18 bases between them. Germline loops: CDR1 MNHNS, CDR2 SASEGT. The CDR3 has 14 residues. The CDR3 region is CASSHDSHLGTQYF. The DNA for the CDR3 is TGTGCCAGCAGCCACGACAGTCACCTGGGGACCCAGTACTTC.

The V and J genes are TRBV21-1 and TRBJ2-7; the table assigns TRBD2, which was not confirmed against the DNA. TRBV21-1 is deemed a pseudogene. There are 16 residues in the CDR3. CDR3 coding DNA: TGTGCCAGCAGCAGACCGACTAGCGGGGTGGTCTACGAGCAGTACTTC. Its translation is CASSRPTSGVVYEQYF.

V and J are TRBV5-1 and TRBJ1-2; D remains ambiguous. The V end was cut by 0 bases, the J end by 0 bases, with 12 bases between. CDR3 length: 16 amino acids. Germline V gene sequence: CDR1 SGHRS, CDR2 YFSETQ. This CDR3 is CASSLGLSITNYGYTF. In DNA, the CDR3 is TGCGCCAGCAGCTTGGGCTTATCCATTACTAACTATGGCTACACCTTC.

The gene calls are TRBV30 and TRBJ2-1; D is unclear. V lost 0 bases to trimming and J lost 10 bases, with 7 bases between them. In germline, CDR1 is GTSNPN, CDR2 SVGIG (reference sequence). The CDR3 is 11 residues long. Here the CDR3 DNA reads TGTGCCTGGAGTGTTCAGCGAGAGCAGTTCTTC. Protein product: CAWSVQREQFF.

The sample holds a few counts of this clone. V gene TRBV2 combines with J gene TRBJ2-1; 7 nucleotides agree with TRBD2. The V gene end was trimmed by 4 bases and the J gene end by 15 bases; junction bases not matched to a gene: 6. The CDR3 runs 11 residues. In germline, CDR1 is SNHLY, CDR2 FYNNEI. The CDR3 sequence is CASSVAGDPFF. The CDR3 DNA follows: TGTGCCAGCAGTGTGGCGGGAGACCCGTTCTTC.

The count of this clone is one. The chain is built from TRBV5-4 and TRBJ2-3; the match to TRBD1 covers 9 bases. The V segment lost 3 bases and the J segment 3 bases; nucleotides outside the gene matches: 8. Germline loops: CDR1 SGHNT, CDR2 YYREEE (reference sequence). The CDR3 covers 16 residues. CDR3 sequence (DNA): TGTGCCAGCAGCTCCCTCCGGGACAGGGTTACAGATACGCAGTATTTT. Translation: CASSSLRDRVTDTQYF.

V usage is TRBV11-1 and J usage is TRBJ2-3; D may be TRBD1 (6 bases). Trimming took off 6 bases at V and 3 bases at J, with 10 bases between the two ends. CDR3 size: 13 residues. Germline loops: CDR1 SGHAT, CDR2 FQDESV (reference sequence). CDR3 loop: CASRDTGTDTQYF. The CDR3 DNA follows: TGTGCCAGCAGGGACACAGGGACAGATACGCAGTATTTT.

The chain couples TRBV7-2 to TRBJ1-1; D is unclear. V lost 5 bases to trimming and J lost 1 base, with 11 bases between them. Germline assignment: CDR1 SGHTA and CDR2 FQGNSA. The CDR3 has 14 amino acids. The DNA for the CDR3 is TGTGCCAGCAGCAACGGAGGGTGGAACACTGAAGCTTTCTTT. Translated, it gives CASSNGGWNTEAFF.